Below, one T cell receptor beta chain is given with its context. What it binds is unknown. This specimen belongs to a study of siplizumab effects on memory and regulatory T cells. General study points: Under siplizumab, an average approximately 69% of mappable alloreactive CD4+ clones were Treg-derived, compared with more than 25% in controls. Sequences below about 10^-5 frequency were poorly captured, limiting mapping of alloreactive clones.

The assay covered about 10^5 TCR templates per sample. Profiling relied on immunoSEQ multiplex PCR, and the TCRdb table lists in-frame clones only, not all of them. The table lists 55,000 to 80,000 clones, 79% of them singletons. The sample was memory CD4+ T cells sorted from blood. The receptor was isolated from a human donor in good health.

The CDR3 sequence: CASSLGRGQSYEQYF. The CDR3 DNA follows: TGTGCCAGCAGCTTAGGGCGGGGGCAGTCCTACGAGCAGTACTTC. The chain recombines TRBV7-2 with TRBJ2-7; weak D call: TRBD2 (7 bases). V was trimmed by 1 base and J by 1 base, leaving 11 bases between them. Germline-derived CDR1 and CDR2 are SGHTA and FQGNSA. The CDR3 has 15 residues.